This T cell receptor (beta chain) was identified during a study of radiation and T cells in renal cell carcinoma. Assay used: immunoSEQ multiplex PCR; TCRdb lists only in-frame clones, some missing. This table holds 15,000 to 20,000 clones, approximately 48% found once. Described treatment: 15 Gy SBRT to primary tumor, nephrectomy 4 weeks later. The CDR3 contains 12 residues. With 2 bases removed from V and 6 bases from J, the gap between germline ends came to 9 bases. Per the germline V gene, CDR1 is SQVTM and CDR2 is ANQGSEA. This clonotype was obtained from a woman aged 60 to 75 with renal cell carcinoma. The sample in question was tumor tissue, obtained from a patient whose treatment included radiotherapy and nephrectomy. The chain links TRBV29-1 to TRBJ2-3, with D uncertain. The CDR3 region is CSVERQYDTQYF. CDR3 nucleotides: TGCAGCGTTGAACGACAATACGATACGCAGTATTTT.